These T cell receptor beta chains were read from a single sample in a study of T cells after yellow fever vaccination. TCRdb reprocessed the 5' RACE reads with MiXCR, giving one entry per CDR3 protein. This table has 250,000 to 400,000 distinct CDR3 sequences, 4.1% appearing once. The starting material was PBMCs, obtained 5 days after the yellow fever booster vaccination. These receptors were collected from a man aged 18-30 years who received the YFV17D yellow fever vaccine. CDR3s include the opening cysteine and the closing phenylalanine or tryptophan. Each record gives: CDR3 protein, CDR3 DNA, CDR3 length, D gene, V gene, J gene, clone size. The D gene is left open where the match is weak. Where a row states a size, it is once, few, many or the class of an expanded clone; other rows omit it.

CAISEAENTEAFF	TGTGCCATCAGTGAGGCCGAGAACACTGAAGCTTTCTTT	13	.	TRBV10-3	TRBJ1-1	few
CASSQWELGRWSTDTQYF	TGTGCCAGCAGCCAGTGGGAACTAGGGCGGTGGAGCACAGATACGCAGTATTTT	18	.	TRBV14	TRBJ2-3	.
CACSQLSSGANVLTF	TGCGCCTGCAGCCAACTCTCCTCTGGGGCCAACGTCCTGACTTTC	15	.	TRBV4-1	TRBJ2-6	few
CASSQGEGDTQYF	TGTGCCAGCAGCCAGGGGGAGGGGGATACGCAGTATTTT	13	.	TRBV11-2	TRBJ2-3	many
CASSLAPAGAGELFF	TGTGCCAGCAGCTTGGCTCCGGCAGGGGCCGGGGAGCTGTTTTTT	15	.	TRBV5-5	TRBJ2-2	many
CAINPTGNGYTF	TGTGCCATCAACCCGACAGGGAATGGCTACACCTTC	12	TRBD1	TRBV10-3	TRBJ1-2	.
CASSSGNEKLFF	TGTGCCAGCAGCAGCGGGAATGAAAAACTGTTTTTT	12	.	TRBV9	TRBJ1-4	few
CASSRNSGSADTQYF	TGTGCCAGCAGCCGAAATAGCGGGAGCGCAGATACGCAGTATTTT	15	TRBD2	TRBV7-2	TRBJ2-3	many
CASAGSTDTGELFF	TGTGCCAGCGCCGGATCAACAGACACCGGGGAGCTGTTTTTT	14	.	TRBV6-4	TRBJ2-2	.
CASSPRRGPGDEQFF	TGTGCCAGCTCACCACGCCGGGGGCCTGGGGATGAGCAGTTCTTC	15	.	TRBV18	TRBJ2-1	few
CASSLAGGLSGQYF	TGCGCCAGCAGCTTAGCGGGGGGGCTCTCCGGGCAGTACTTC	14	TRBD2	TRBV5-1	TRBJ2-7	few
CASSQGASGTQYF	TGTGCCAGCAGCCAAGGAGCGTCCGGTACGCAGTATTTT	13	.	TRBV3-1	TRBJ2-3	few
CAGGAHLGTEAFF	TGTGCGGGCGGAGCTCACCTGGGGACTGAAGCTTTCTTT	13	.	TRBV7-9	TRBJ1-1	few
CASSQGSVPGGNNEQFF	TGCGCCAGCAGCCAAGGGTCTGTCCCGGGGGGGAACAATGAGCAGTTCTTC	17	TRBD2	TRBV4-1	TRBJ2-1	.
CSASVAQTQYF	TGCAGTGCTAGTGTGGCGCAGACCCAGTACTTC	11	.	TRBV20-1	TRBJ2-5	.
CSANRGGTDTQYF	TGCAGCGCCAACCGCGGTGGCACAGATACGCAGTATTTT	13	.	TRBV29-1	TRBJ2-3	many
CASSLSNTDTQYF	TGTGCCAGCAGCTTGTCCAACACAGATACGCAGTATTTT	13	.	TRBV11-3	TRBJ2-3	many
CSASGTSADTQYF	TGCAGTGCTAGCGGGACTAGCGCAGATACGCAGTATTTT	13	TRBD2	TRBV20-1	TRBJ2-3	many
CASMTGLIGTEAFF	TGTGCCAGCATGACAGGGCTGATCGGCACTGAAGCTTTCTTT	14	TRBD1	TRBV6-5	TRBJ1-1	few
CASSQRWRANYGYTF	TGTGCCAGCAGCCAAAGGTGGCGCGCTAACTATGGCTACACCTTC	15	.	TRBV3-1	TRBJ1-2	few
CASTPEGAGANVLTF	TGTGCCAGCACCCCCGAAGGTGCCGGGGCCAACGTCCTGACTTTC	15	.	TRBV27	TRBJ2-6	few
CASSSDTSGGTDTQYF	TGTGCCAGCAGCTCCGACACTAGCGGGGGAACAGATACGCAGTATTTT	16	TRBD2	TRBV7-3	TRBJ2-3	.
CASSLTRLAVYNEQFF	TGTGCCAGCAGCTTAACCCGACTAGCTGTTTACAATGAGCAGTTCTTC	16	TRBD2	TRBV7-8	TRBJ2-1	few
CASSYSWGSTDTQYF	TGTGCCAGCAGTTACTCGTGGGGTAGCACAGATACGCAGTATTTT	15	.	TRBV6-5	TRBJ2-3	many
CASSLEDRPSGRQQTQYF	TGTGCCAGCAGCTTAGAGGACCGGCCTAGCGGGCGGCAACAGACCCAGTACTTC	18	TRBD2	TRBV7-8	TRBJ2-5	.
CASRGTRYEQFF	TGCGCCAGCAGGGGAACTAGATATGAGCAGTTCTTC	12	.	TRBV5-1	TRBJ2-1	many
CASSLGTAIEQYF	TGTGCCAGCAGCTTAGGGACGGCCATCGAGCAGTACTTC	13	.	TRBV7-9	TRBJ2-7	.
CASSRDLAYEQYF	TGTGCCAGCTCTCGGGACTTAGCCTACGAGCAGTACTTC	13	.	TRBV18	TRBJ2-7	.
CASSYSAGGSDTQYF	TGTGCCAGCAGTTACTCGGCGGGTGGATCAGATACGCAGTATTTT	15	.	TRBV6-6	TRBJ2-3	.
CSARNPGQGTYEQYF	TGCAGTGCTAGAAACCCGGGACAGGGGACCTACGAGCAGTACTTC	15	TRBD1	TRBV20-1	TRBJ2-7	few
CASSLARGEEQYF	TGCGCCAGCAGCTTGGCCAGGGGGGAGGAGCAGTACTTC	13	.	TRBV5-1	TRBJ2-7	few
CATSEPGQGGAGPQHF	TGTGCCACCAGTGAACCCGGACAGGGTGGGGCCGGGCCCCAGCATTTT	16	TRBD1	TRBV24-1	TRBJ1-5	.
CASSARLAGVFF	TGTGCCAGCAGCGCCCGACTAGCGGGGGTCTTCTTC	12	TRBD2	TRBV7-2	TRBJ2-1	.
CASSLEGAGYTEAFF	TGCGCCAGCAGCCTCGAGGGGGCAGGGTACACTGAAGCTTTCTTT	15	TRBD1	TRBV4-1	TRBJ1-1	.
CASSLGGFSYNSPLHF	TGTGCCAGCAGTTTAGGGGGATTCTCCTATAATTCACCCCTCCACTTT	16	.	TRBV12-3/TRBV12-4	TRBJ1-6	few
CASSKVKEGYVDSPLHF	TGTGCCAGCAGCAAAGTTAAAGAGGGGTATGTGGATTCACCCCTCCACTTT	17	.	TRBV21-1	TRBJ1-6	.
CASSLSNEQFF	TGTGCCAGCAGTCTAAGCAATGAGCAGTTCTTC	11	.	TRBV7-9	TRBJ2-1	many
CSARGSPVTDTQYF	TGCAGTGCCCGCGGTAGCCCCGTGACAGATACGCAGTATTTT	14	.	TRBV20-1	TRBJ2-3	few
CASSLSFPDTQYF	TGTGCCAGCTCGCTTAGCTTCCCAGATACGCAGTATTTT	13	.	TRBV12-3/TRBV12-4	TRBJ2-3	.
CASSSTGTNTEAFF	TGCGCCAGCAGCTCAACCGGGACGAACACTGAAGCTTTCTTT	14	.	TRBV5-1	TRBJ1-1	many
CSAPRQGPETQYF	TGCAGTGCACCACGGCAAGGGCCAGAGACCCAGTACTTC	13	.	TRBV20-1	TRBJ2-5	few
CASSPHSGTLGNTIYF	TGTGCCAGCAGCCCCCATTCCGGGACTCTAGGAAACACCATATATTTT	16	.	TRBV7-2	TRBJ1-3	.
CASSPDRGWAGELFF	TGTGCCAGCAGCCCGGACAGGGGATGGGCCGGGGAGCTGTTTTTT	15	TRBD1	TRBV7-2	TRBJ2-2	few
CASSTRDRGSTDTQYF	TGTGCCAGCAGTACGCGGGACAGGGGAAGCACAGATACGCAGTATTTT	16	TRBD1	TRBV6-1	TRBJ2-3	many
CASSVQGGGTEAFF	TGTGCCAGCAGTGTACAGGGAGGGGGCACTGAAGCTTTCTTT	14	.	TRBV2	TRBJ1-1	few
CASSFPSGSETQYF	TGTGCCAGCAGCTTCCCATCGGGGTCAGAGACCCAGTACTTC	14	.	TRBV7-8	TRBJ2-5	few
CSASTAGGSTDTQYF	TGCAGTGCTAGTACCGCAGGAGGAAGCACAGATACGCAGTATTTT	15	.	TRBV20-1	TRBJ2-3	.